The 25 T cell receptor beta chains presented below share a single source sample, sequenced in a study of blood T cells in healthy people across ages. A second roughly 6 to 12 cycle PCR used barcoded and J-beta primers. MiXCR, applied by TCRdb to the 5' RACE reads, yields one record per CDR3 protein. The table shows about 900,000 distinct CDR3 sequences, with around 62% occurring only once. The sample consisted of blood. Receptors were obtained from a man younger than 40 in good health.

This clonotype was counted a few times. V and J are TRBV15 and TRBJ1-6; 7 nucleotides agree with TRBD1. Trimming took 4 bases from V and 10 from J; bases not matched to a gene: 7. Germline V lookup: CDR1 LNHNV, CDR2 YYDKDF (reference sequence). The CDR3 is made up of 14 amino acids. The CDR3 protein is CATSTTGNESPLHF. Written as DNA, the CDR3 is TGTGCCACCAGCACGACAGGGAACGAATCACCCCTCCACTTT.

CDR3 in DNA: TGTGCCAGCAGCCAAGAGGGGTTGAGCCTCTATACGCAGTATTTT. Protein: CASSQEGLSLYTQYF. The chain carries TRBV4-2 and TRBJ2-3, with D unresolved. This CDR3 contains 15 residues. Germline CDR1 and CDR2: LGHNA and YNFKEQ. The V gene lost 0 bases and the J gene lost 7 bases, with 14 bases spanning the gap.

V and J are TRBV7-2 and TRBJ2-7; weak D call: TRBD2 (6 bases). CDR3 length: 13 amino acids. Germline loops: CDR1 SGHTA, CDR2 FQGNSA. V was clipped by 3 bases and J by 4 bases, with 10 bases between them. CDR3 sequence (DNA): TGTGCCAGCAGCTTGGGACTGGAATACGAGCAGTACTTC. As protein: CASSLGLEYEQYF. Looking up the rest from reference TRBV7-2 and TRBJ2-7 gives the full variable domain: GAGVSQSPSNKVTEKGKDVELRCDPISGHTALYWYRQSLGQGLEFLIYFQGNSAPDKSGLPSDRFSAERTGGSVSTLTIQRTQQEDSAVYLCASSLGLEYEQYFGPGTRLTVT.

The chain carries TRBV7-2 and TRBJ2-5; D is undetermined. This CDR3 is 13 amino acids long. Germline values: CDR1 SGHTA, CDR2 FQGNSA. Trimming cost V 5 bases and J 2 bases, with 9 bases left between them. The CDR3 DNA reads as TGTGCCAGCAGCGTAAAGCTACAAGAGACCCAGTACTTC. Its protein product is CASSVKLQETQYF.

The chain links TRBV12-3 or TRBV12-4 to TRBJ2-5; D is uncertain. Between the trimmed V and J ends, which lost 5 bases and 2 bases, there was a span of 15 bases. This CDR3 spans 15 amino acids. The CDR3: CASSPTTTRQETQYF. The CDR3 nucleotides are TGTGCCAGCAGTCCGACGACCACAAGGCAAGAGACCCAGTACTTC.

This clonotype was detected only a few times. The chain recombines TRBV10-3 with TRBJ2-6; 7 bases align to TRBD1. Germline values: CDR1 ENHRY, CDR2 SYGVKD. The CDR3 sequence is 16 residues long. After removal of 10 bases from V and 0 bases from J, the junction contained 9 bases not matched to a gene. The chain's CDR3 is CATRQGVLSGANVLTF. The CDR3 region has the DNA TGTGCCACCCGCCAGGGGGTCCTCTCTGGGGCCAACGTCCTGACTTTC.

The rearrangement links TRBV12-3 or TRBV12-4 to TRBJ2-1; a weak D match, TRBD2 (6 bases). The CDR3 has 16 amino acids. V lost 4 bases and J 0 bases, leaving 13 bases between the germline ends. CDR3 in DNA: TGTGCCAGCAGTTCAAGTCTGGGGGGCTCCTACAATGAGCAGTTCTTC. Translation: CASSSSLGGSYNEQFF.

In this sample, this clonotype turned up a few times. The rearrangement links TRBV10-3 to TRBJ2-1; D is tentatively TRBD1 or TRBD2 (5 bases each). Between the trimmed V and J ends, which lost 3 bases and 7 bases, there was a span of 16 bases. Looked up from germline, CDR1 is ENHRY and CDR2 is SYGVKD. The CDR3 has 15 amino acids. The CDR3 sequence is CAISESGTRGNEQFF. In DNA, the CDR3 is TGTGCCATCAGTGAATCCGGGACCCGTGGGAATGAGCAGTTCTTC.

The chain links TRBV20-1 to TRBJ2-5; 11 nucleotides match TRBD1. The end of the DNA fits TRBJ2-7 better, so the J call may be wrong. The CDR3 extends over 13 amino acids. Germline-derived CDR1 and CDR2 are DFQATT and SNEGSKA (reference sequence). DNA of the CDR3: TGCAGTGCTGAAGGACAGGGGGCGTGCGAGCAGTACTTC. Residues: CSAEGQGACEQYF.

The chain joins TRBV28 to TRBJ2-3; weak D call: TRBD2 (5 bases). CDR1 and CDR2 (germline): MDHEN, SYDVKM. There are 15 residues in the CDR3. Deletions cut 2 bases from V and 4 bases from J, with 13 bases between. The CDR3, as DNA: TGTGCCAGCAGTTTAGGGCTAGCCCTGGCAGATACGCAGTATTTT. This translates into CASSLGLALADTQYF.

This sequence joins TRBV4-3 and TRBJ2-1; TRBD2 agrees at 8 bases. The J call may be in error: the DNA end matches TRBJ2-7 better. The CDR3 consists of 17 residues. Germline-derived CDR1 and CDR2 are LGHNA and YSLEER. The CDR3 sequence: CASSHQRGGRADYEQYF. The CDR3 region has the DNA TGCGCCAGCAGCCACCAACGGGGGGGCCGAGCAGATTACGAGCAGTACTTC.

The chain uses TRBV5-1 and TRBJ2-7, with 7 nucleotides matching TRBD1. V shed 1 base, J shed 2 bases, and the junction held 6 bases outside the gene matches. CDR3 length: 15 residues. Germline loops: CDR1 SGHRS, CDR2 YFSETQ. The CDR3 sequence is CASSLLGTAPYEQYF. The CDR3 DNA reads TGCGCCAGCAGCTTGCTCGGGACAGCCCCCTACGAGCAGTACTTC.

This clonotype was observed a few times. CDR3: CATSRTTHRSSSYNEQFF. DNA for the CDR3: TGTGCCACCAGCAGGACTACTCACAGGAGCAGCTCCTACAATGAGCAGTTCTTC. The chain employs TRBV15 and TRBJ2-1; D possibly matches TRBD1 or TRBD2 (5 bases each). CDR3 length: 18 residues. Trimming shortened V by 3 bases and J by 0 bases, and 18 bases separated the two germline ends. Germline CDR1 reads LNHNV; CDR2 reads YYDKDF (reference sequence). The variable domain in full, with the rest retrieved from reference TRBV15 and TRBJ2-1, is DAMVIQNPRYQVTQFGKPVTLSCSQTLNHNVMYWYQQKSSQAPKLLFHYYDKDFNNEADTPDNFQSRRPNTSFCFLDIRSPGLGDTAMYLCATSRTTHRSSSYNEQFFGPGTRLTVL.

The chain uses TRBV9 and TRBJ2-2; weak D call: TRBD2 (5 bases). Trimming took 3 bases from V and 4 from J, leaving 16 bases between them. CDR1 SGDLS and CDR2 YYNGEE come from the germline V gene. The CDR3 loop spans 16 amino acids. The CDR3 reads CASSASRTGTTGELFF. CDR3 bases: TGTGCCAGCAGCGCATCACGGACGGGAACCACCGGGGAGCTGTTTTTT.

This clonotype was seen only a few times. V and J are TRBV7-9 and TRBJ1-2; D is possibly TRBD1 (5 bases). Trimming left V 6 bases short and J 7 bases short, with 15 bases between. This CDR3 comprises 13 residues. Germline CDR1 and CDR2: SEHNR and FQNEAQ (reference sequence). The CDR3 loop is CASRPTSGSGYTF. CDR3 DNA sequence: TGTGCCAGCAGACCAACCTCAGGGTCTGGCTACACCTTC.

This clonotype was counted many times. The chain has TRBV11-2 and TRBJ1-4; D unclear. From germline, CDR1 is SGHAT and CDR2 FQNNGV. V gave up 3 bases and J gave up 8 bases, with 13 bases separating them. The CDR3 spans 14 residues. CDR3 sequence: CASSLRVVTEKLFF. The CDR3, as DNA: TGTGCCAGCAGCTTGAGGGTAGTAACCGAAAAACTGTTTTTT.

The gene calls are TRBV14 and TRBJ1-2; D ambiguous. Germline lookup yields CDR1 SGHDN and CDR2 FVKESK. V lost 4 bases, J lost 2 bases, and 8 bases lay in between. This CDR3 region has 13 residues. CDR3 sequence (DNA): TGTGCCAGCAGCCCATCGATCAACTATGGCTACACCTTC. As protein: CASSPSINYGYTF.

The chain has TRBV27 and TRBJ2-1; no firm D call. Trimming left V 2 bases short and J 4 bases short, with 9 bases between. From germline, CDR1 is MNHEY and CDR2 SMNVEV (reference sequence). The CDR3 length is 14 residues. The CDR3 spells CASSLRGLYNEQFF. As DNA, the CDR3 is TGTGCCAGCAGTTTAAGAGGCCTTTACAATGAGCAGTTCTTC.

The genes are TRBV12-3 or TRBV12-4 and TRBJ2-7; TRBD2 matches 12 bases. V shed 1 base and J 1 base; nucleotides not matched to a gene: 8. The CDR3 totals 18 residues. Here the CDR3 reads CASSLVLLLAGGSYEQYF. For the CDR3, the DNA is TGTGCCAGCAGTTTAGTCCTACTACTAGCGGGGGGTTCCTACGAGCAGTACTTC.

The gene calls are TRBV9 and TRBJ2-3, with 11 positions matching TRBD2. CDR3 length equals 16 residues. Unmatched junction bases numbered 6, after V lost 4 bases and J lost 2 bases. In germline, CDR1 is SGDLS, CDR2 YYNGEE. CDR3 in amino acids: CASSISGGATTDTQYF. DNA of the CDR3: TGTGCCAGCAGCATTAGCGGGGGGGCCACCACAGATACGCAGTATTTT.

This clonotype was observed a few times. The gene calls are TRBV6-1 and TRBJ2-7, with D unclear. CDR3 length: 15 residues. CDR1 and CDR2 from the germline V gene are MNHNS and SASEGT. The V and J ends lost 2 bases and 2 bases respectively, with 13 bases between them. The DNA of the CDR3 is TGTGCCAGCAGTGAACGGCAGTGGGCCCCCTACGAGCAGTACTTC. It codes for CASSERQWAPYEQYF.

The gene calls are TRBV6-2 or TRBV6-3 and TRBJ2-7, with D unresolved. This CDR3 has 14 amino acids. Germline V gives CDR1 MNHEY, CDR2 SVGEGT. The V gene lost 7 bases and the J gene lost 1 base, with 14 bases spanning the gap. This CDR3 reads CASTGPVASYEQYF. The CDR3 region has the DNA TGTGCCAGCACCGGGCCGGTGGCATCCTACGAGCAGTACTTC.

The rearrangement links TRBV2 to TRBJ1-6; 9 bases are a match to TRBD1. CDR1 and CDR2 from the germline V gene are SNHLY and FYNNEI. The CDR3 has 19 residues. Losses at the gene ends were 1 base for V and 0 bases for J; bases not matched to a gene: 7. The CDR3 nucleotides are TGTGCCAGCAGTGAAGTTGGACAGGGGCCCGGCTCCTATAATTCACCCCTCCACTTT. Its translation: CASSEVGQGPGSYNSPLHF.

V is TRBV20-1 and J is TRBJ1-2; the match to TRBD1 covers 8 bases. The CDR3 length is 15 residues. The J segment lost 10 bases and the V segment lost 0 bases, leaving 13 bases of the junction unmatched. Germline-derived CDR1 and CDR2 are DFQATT and SNEGSKA (reference sequence). The CDR3 DNA reads as TGCAGTGCTAGAGATCGGTTGGACAGGGTGCGGGACTACACCTTC. Encoded protein: CSARDRLDRVRDYTF.

This sequence joins TRBV4-3 and TRBJ1-2; 12 nucleotides match TRBD1. In germline, CDR1 is LGHNA, CDR2 YSLEER. Unmatched junction bases numbered 11, after V lost 0 bases and J lost 6 bases. This CDR3 comprises 18 residues. The CDR3 is CASSQDPGQGAPIDGYTF. CDR3 sequence (DNA): TGCGCCAGCAGCCAAGATCCGGGACAGGGGGCCCCCATTGATGGCTACACCTTC.